This TCR beta chain was found in a study of T cell repertoires in cytomegalovirus infection. Study context: Carrying CMV and the relevant HLA type showed in public TCR beta signatures.

General study results and limits: Cumulative public TCR beta family frequency identified carriers of CMV plus the relevant HLA. Across the ex vivo response, the dominant clonotypes were HLA-C-restricted CMV-specific TCR beta clonotypes.

This clonotype came up a few times. What it recognizes is unknown. The CDR3 loop spans 13 amino acids. Trimming shortened V by 2 bases and J by 3 bases, and 7 bases separated the two germline ends. From germline, CDR1 is SEHNR and CDR2 FQNEAQ (reference sequence). TCRdb ran MiXCR on the reads and lists one entry per CDR3 protein. Of about 260,000 distinct CDR3 sequences listed, approximately 14% are singletons. Material for sequencing was PBMCs. The source of this sequence is a human donor in good health (CMV status not recorded). Some clones in this sample may be carry-over from other donors' samples. V and J are TRBV7-9 and TRBJ2-5; D is uncertain. The CDR3 loop reads CASSLRVEETQYF. The CDR3 bases are TGTGCCAGCAGCTTACGGGTCGAAGAGACCCAGTACTTC.